The T cell receptor (beta chain) under discussion was sequenced for a study of T cell responses to AZD1222 COVID-19 vaccine (dated by TCRdb to the early 2020s). For the wider study: AZD1222 recipients whose second dose came at about 4 weeks and those whose second dose came at about 12 weeks were combined into one group, since spike-specific TCR depth and breadth did not differ between the two schedules. TCR sequencing covered about 230 trial participants: 200 to 210 given two doses of AZD1222 and 26 given two doses of MenACWY control vaccine. Trial participants were enrolled by age into 18-55, 56-69 and 70-plus year subgroups, with approximately 160, 26 and 62 TCR-sequenced participants respectively.

As regards this clone: The clone's antigen remains unknown. No quality values exist for individual bases; no much larger clone is one base distant.

General findings and caveats noted by the study authors: In the small 56-69-year group, the increase in depth fell short of significance, most likely because of low power. Because no samples from the day 14 peak response were available, repertoires could be characterized only after the peak T cell response. Participants were mostly white British and included more females than males, and it was suggested by the authors that clonal diversity may have been underestimated. After two AZD1222 doses, both the breadth and the depth of spike-specific TCRs were significantly higher than at day 0 and than in MenACWY recipients. Conclusions about previously exposed vaccinees are limited, since just five or six AZD1222 recipients were seropositive for SARS-CoV-2 at baseline. Reportedly, almost half of the unique spike-specific TCRs recognized epitopes lying outside the regions that are mutated in the B.1.351 and B.1.1.7 variants. The vaccine-associated CD4 TCRs covered the entire spike protein, and the dominant responses fell in regions 160-218 and 743-854.

Reading the label with the study, this specimen's time point is: baseline before first vaccination. The vaccinee samples were drawn from two UK trials, COV001 and COV002, one of which was a single-blind randomized controlled phase 2/3 trial testing AZD1222 (ChAdOx1 nCoV-19) in healthy adults. Trial participant PBMC samples were collected at day 0 and day 28 after the second dose for TCRbeta chain sequencing. The CDR3 regions of human TCRbeta chains were analyzed by immunosequencing. On the authors' methods: TCRs in the repertoires were compared against a reference library of SARS-CoV-2-specific TCRs that had been generated with the MIRA antigen-specificity platform. Breadth was defined as the fraction of unique TCRs that were SARS-CoV-2-associated. Depth was defined as the fraction of total T cells that were SARS-CoV-2-associated. Each spike-specific TCR was assigned to its reactive spike region and to a CD4 or CD8 class using the MIRA data. Log10-transformed breadth and depth values were compared by one-way ANOVA with Sidak's multiple comparisons tests. What TCRdb holds here is the immuneACCESS table cut down to in-frame rearrangements. Part of the clones is not present; checked against another copy, under half of the missing clones reflect an unresolved V gene, and the others are unexplained. That table furnishes V, J and clone size, whereas the DNA furnished D and trimming. A total of nearly 110,000 clones appear in this sample, around 90% of them only once. Around 4.5% of the sample lies in the top ten.

Spanning cysteine to phenylalanine, the CDR3 consists of 15 amino acids. Only the CDR3 part of the read is kept: 45 bases, read in frame from the first base. V was cut back by 6 bases and J by 5 bases, leaving a gap of 20 bases between them. CDR1 is given as SGHRS and CDR2 as YFSETQ, both from the germline V gene. The input for sequencing was peripheral blood, taken on day 0 of AZD1222 vaccination. The sequence came from an adult in good health. The chain couples TRBV5-1 to TRBJ1-2; the D gene is possibly TRBD1, with 5 bases matching. The CDR3 corresponds to CASTLRDPPLYGYTF. The bases read TGCGCCAGCACCCTCCGGGACCCGCCATTGTATGGCTACACCTTC.